The 27 T cell receptor beta chains below all came from one sample that was sequenced in a study of blood T cell repertoires in COVID-19. The data were produced by immunoSEQ multiplex PCR, yet TCRdb's version contains in-frame clones alone and is incomplete. There are around 250,000 clones in the sample; 88% occur only once, and about a tenth lies in the top ten. The sequenced sample was peripheral blood. The source of these receptors is a woman between 70 and 85 years old with COVID-19, enrolled during active disease.

This sequence joins TRBV29-1 and TRBJ1-2, with D perhaps TRBD1 (6 bases). V was pared by 7 bases and J by 6 bases, with 12 bases between. This CDR3 spans 11 amino acids. CDR1 and CDR2 (germline): SQVTM, ANQGSEA. CDR3 region: CSGGALDGYTF. CDR3 in DNA: TGCAGCGGGGGGGCTCTCGATGGCTACACCTTC.

The V gene is TRBV6-5, the J gene TRBJ1-4, with a possible D match to TRBD1 (5 bases). Trimming cost V 6 bases and J 8 bases, with 16 bases left between them. The CDR3 sequence is 14 residues long. Per the germline V gene, CDR1 is MNHEY and CDR2 is SVGAGI. CDR3: CASSLDWGVEKLFF. Here the CDR3 DNA reads TGTGCCAGCAGCTTGGATTGGGGGGTCGAAAAACTGTTTTTT.

The rearrangement uses TRBV2 and TRBJ1-2; D is possibly TRBD1 (6 bases). V lost 5 bases, J lost 0 bases, and 13 bases lay in between. Germline CDR1 SNHLY, CDR2 FYNNEI. This CDR3 region has 15 residues. CDR3 coding DNA: TGTGCCAGCAGTAGGTACAGGGAAGCTAACTATGGCTACACCTTC. Its translation is CASSRYREANYGYTF.

In its sample, this clone was seen a few times. The CDR3 is CASSFSGLAGLNTGELFF. The CDR3 coding sequence is TGTGCCAGCAGCTTCAGTGGACTAGCGGGTCTGAACACCGGGGAGCTGTTTTTT. This chain uses TRBV13 with TRBJ2-2, with TRBD2 matching over 11 bases. The V segment lost 3 bases and the J segment 1 base; nucleotides outside the gene matches: 7. There are 18 residues in the CDR3. Germline CDR1 reads PRHDT; CDR2 reads FYEKMQ (reference sequence).

This chain connects TRBV5-4 to TRBJ1-2; possible D gene TRBD1, 6 bases. Trimming removed 4 bases at V and 6 bases at J, with 13 bases between. Germline lookup yields CDR1 SGHNT and CDR2 YYREEE (reference sequence). The CDR3 has 13 residues. The CDR3 nucleotides read TGTGCCAGCAGCCCCGGGACAACCCATGGCTACACCTTC. Its protein is CASSPGTTHGYTF.

The chain uses TRBV7-9 and TRBJ1-4; 9 positions match TRBD1. CDR3 length: 16 residues. V lost 1 base, J lost 0 bases, and 0 bases stayed unmatched. Germline CDR1 SEHNR, CDR2 FQNEAQ (reference sequence). The CDR3 loop reads CASSLGTGATNEKLFF. The CDR3 coding sequence is TGTGCCAGCAGCTTAGGGACAGGGGCAACTAATGAAAAACTGTTTTTT.

V usage is TRBV10-3 and J usage is TRBJ1-6; D is uncertain. V was shortened by 6 bases and J by 2 bases, with 8 bases between the two germline ends. Germline V CDR1 and CDR2: ENHRY, SYGVKD. The CDR3 extends over 14 amino acids. The CDR3 region is CAIRSGTYNSPLHF. The CDR3, as DNA: TGTGCCATCAGATCCGGGACCTATAATTCACCCCTCCACTTT.

The chain links TRBV28 to TRBJ2-3; D uncertain. The V end was cut by 2 bases, the J end by 2 bases, with 14 bases between. The CDR3 runs to 16 residues. Germline lookup yields CDR1 MDHEN and CDR2 SYDVKM. The CDR3 reads CASSLDYPGPTDTQYF. The CDR3, as DNA: TGTGCCAGCAGTTTAGATTATCCAGGTCCCACAGATACGCAGTATTTT.

The chain employs TRBV18 and TRBJ1-2, with no clear D. The germline gives CDR1 KGHSH, CDR2 LQKENI. This CDR3 spans 13 amino acids. Trimming removed 0 bases at V and 7 bases at J, with 9 bases between. CDR3 in amino acids: CASSPPVGFGYTF. CDR3 DNA sequence: TGTGCCAGCTCACCACCGGTCGGTTTTGGCTACACCTTC.

The count of this clone is one. This chain joins TRBV7-2 and TRBJ1-2; D gene unclear. The CDR3 length is 14 residues. Germline assignment: CDR1 SGHTA and CDR2 FQGNSA. Trimming stripped 6 bases from V and 3 bases from J, with 14 bases between. The CDR3 region is CASSPRDLDYGYTF. The CDR3 DNA reads as TGTGCCAGCAGTCCGAGGGATCTAGACTATGGCTACACCTTC. The whole variable domain, filled in from reference TRBV7-2 and TRBJ1-2, reads GAGVSQSPSNKVTEKGKDVELRCDPISGHTALYWYRQSLGQGLEFLIYFQGNSAPDKSGLPSDRFSAERTGGSVSTLTIQRTQQEDSAVYLCASSPRDLDYGYTFGSGTRLTVV.

The chain combines TRBV28 with TRBJ1-4, with D hard to call. This CDR3 is built from 10 residues. From germline, CDR1 is MDHEN and CDR2 SYDVKM. V gave up 6 bases and J gave up 7 bases, with 3 bases separating them. This chain's CDR3 is CASSGEKLFF. In DNA form, the CDR3 reads TGTGCCAGCAGCGGTGAAAAACTGTTTTTT. Complete variable domain (other parts from reference TRBV28 and TRBJ1-4): DVKVTQSSRYLVKRTGEKVFLECVQDMDHENMFWYRQDPGLGLRLIYFSYDVKMKEKGDIPEGYSVSREKKERFSLILESASTNQTSMYLCASSGEKLFFGSGTQLSVL.

This chain links TRBV18 with TRBJ2-3; D uncertain. The CDR3 covers 15 residues. V shed 3 bases and J shed 2 bases, with 12 bases lying between them. Per the germline V gene, CDR1 is KGHSH and CDR2 is LQKENI. The CDR3 loop reads CASSPFDDNTDTQYF. The CDR3 nucleotides are TGTGCCAGCTCACCGTTTGACGACAACACAGATACGCAGTATTTT.

The chain uses TRBV4-1 and TRBJ1-1; D unclear. Deletions cut 0 bases from V and 5 bases from J, with 10 bases between. CDR1 and CDR2 from the germline V gene are MGHRA and YSYEKL. The CDR3 runs 14 residues. For the CDR3, the DNA is TGCGCCAGCAGCCAAGATAGGTCCAGGACTGAAGCTTTCTTT. This sequence encodes CASSQDRSRTEAFF.

This rearrangement joins TRBV19 to TRBJ2-2; 7 nucleotides line up with TRBD1. The germline CDR1 and CDR2 sequences are LNHDA and SQIVND (reference sequence). This CDR3 has 16 amino acids. Losses at the gene ends were 4 bases for V and 6 bases for J; bases not matched to a gene: 11. The CDR3 DNA sequence: TGTGCCAGTAGTACCGCCGTAGGACAGGTCTCCGGGGAGCTGTTTTTT. Encoded protein: CASSTAVGQVSGELFF. Filled out from reference TRBV19 and TRBJ2-2, the complete variable domain reads DGGITQSPKYLFRKEGQNVTLSCEQNLNHDAMYWYRQDPGQGLRLIYYSQIVNDFQKGDIAEGYSVSREKKESFPLTVTSAQKNPTAFYLCASSTAVGQVSGELFFGEGSRLTVL.

This sequence joins TRBV11-2 and TRBJ1-1; the D is unclear. CDR1 SGHAT and CDR2 FQNNGV come from the germline V gene. Trimming shortened V by 4 bases and J by 3 bases, and 6 bases separated the two germline ends. This CDR3 is 12 amino acids long. The CDR3 region has the DNA TGTGCCAGCAGCTCTCTGTACACTGAAGCTTTCTTT. This translates into CASSSLYTEAFF.

This chain joins TRBV19 and TRBJ2-1, with TRBD2 matching over 10 bases. V was clipped by 5 bases and J by 8 bases; unmatched bases: 6. CDR1 and CDR2 from the germline V gene are LNHDA and SQIVND (reference sequence). This CDR3 comprises 14 residues. The CDR3 DNA reads as TGTGCCAGTAGTCCTAGCGGGAGAGTCTATGAGCAGTTCTTC. Translated, it gives CASSPSGRVYEQFF.

This clone was observed a few times. The chain uses TRBV3-1 (or the pseudogene TRBV3-2) and TRBJ2-1, with 9 positions matching TRBD2. CDR3 length equals 15 residues. The germline gives CDR1 LGHDT, CDR2 YNNKEL (reference sequence). With 4 bases clipped from V and 8 bases from J, the junction kept 9 bases outside the gene matches. Here the CDR3 reads CASSPLAGGPDEQFF. CDR3 sequence (DNA): TGTGCCAGCAGCCCCCTTGCGGGAGGGCCCGATGAGCAGTTCTTC.

The chain has TRBV12-3 or TRBV12-4 and TRBJ2-7; possible D gene TRBD1, 5 bases. Between the trimmed V and J ends, which lost 10 bases and 5 bases, there was a span of 15 bases. The CDR3 is made up of 12 amino acids. In DNA, the CDR3 is TGTGCCATCGAACATCAGGGAAACGAGCAGTACTTC. Encoded protein: CAIEHQGNEQYF.

The J gene is TRBJ1-2, the V gene TRBV7-9; possibly TRBD1 for D (5 bases). The ends were cut back, 1 base at V and 9 bases at J, with 15 bases in the middle. The CDR3 runs 14 residues. Germline CDR1 is SEHNR and CDR2 is FQNEAQ (reference sequence). CDR3 sequence reads: CASSLEGRVERYTF. CDR3 in DNA: TGTGCCAGCAGCTTAGAGGGCAGGGTAGAGCGCTACACCTTC.

The chain employs TRBV29-1 and TRBJ1-2, with 10 positions matching TRBD1. This CDR3 spans 13 amino acids. CDR1 and CDR2 (germline): SQVTM, ANQGSEA. V dropped 1 base and J dropped 8; count of bases not matched to a gene: 4. This chain's CDR3 is CSVEAGTGDGYTF. The CDR3 DNA is TGCAGCGTTGAAGCCGGGACAGGGGACGGCTACACCTTC.

In DNA, the CDR3 is TGTGCCAGCAGCCCGGGACTAGCGGGAGTGCTCTACGAGCAGTACTTC. Translated: CASSPGLAGVLYEQYF. The chain couples TRBV2 to TRBJ2-7; 14 bases align to TRBD2. The CDR3 is 16 amino acids. V trimming: 6 bases; J trimming: 3 bases; junction bases outside the gene matches: 7. In germline, CDR1 is SNHLY, CDR2 FYNNEI.

For the CDR3, the DNA is TGTGCCTGGAGCGGGTCGAGGGCACCCCTCCACTTT. Its protein product is CAWSGSRAPLHF. The chain recombines TRBV30 with TRBJ1-6; no clear D. The germline CDR1 and CDR2 sequences are GTSNPN and SVGIG (reference sequence). This CDR3 has 12 residues. V shed 3 bases and J shed 11 bases, with 11 bases lying between them. Using reference TRBV30 and TRBJ1-6 for the parts outside the CDR3, the full variable domain is SQTIHQWPATLVQPVGSPLSLECTVEGTSNPNLYWYRQAAGRGLQLLFYSVGIGQISSEVPQNLSASRPQDRQFILSSKKLLLSDSGFYLCAWSGSRAPLHFGNGTRLTVT.

The chain links TRBV19 to TRBJ1-1; no clear D. V was shortened by 3 bases and J by 10 bases, with 9 bases between the two germline ends. CDR1 is LNHDA and CDR2 is SQIVND in the germline V gene (reference sequence). CDR3 length: 11 amino acids. The CDR3 DNA follows: TGTGCCAGTAGTATCCATTTCGGAGCTTTCTTT. This codes for CASSIHFGAFF. The variable domain in full, completed from reference TRBV19 and TRBJ1-1, reads DGGITQSPKYLFRKEGQNVTLSCEQNLNHDAMYWYRQDPGQGLRLIYYSQIVNDFQKGDIAEGYSVSREKKESFPLTVTSAQKNPTAFYLCASSIHFGAFFGQGTRLTVV.

The table lists this clone with a count of one. The chain couples TRBV18 to TRBJ2-1, with 9 bases matching TRBD2. V lost 1 base, J lost 4 bases, and 2 bases stayed unmatched. Germline assignment: CDR1 KGHSH and CDR2 LQKENI. CDR3 size: 15 residues. CDR3: CASSPLAGEYNEQFF. The CDR3 DNA sequence: TGTGCCAGCTCACCACTAGCGGGAGAATACAATGAGCAGTTCTTC.

The chain joins TRBV27 to TRBJ1-3, with TRBD1 as a possible D gene (6 bases). The germline V gene encodes CDR1 MNHEY and CDR2 SMNVEV (reference sequence). Trimming took off 5 bases at V and 0 bases at J, with 14 bases between the two ends. This CDR3 spans 16 amino acids. The DNA for the CDR3 is TGTGCCAGCAGTCAAATGACAGGCATCTCTGGAAACACCATATATTTT. Translated, it gives CASSQMTGISGNTIYF.

This clone was seen more than once but under ten times. The chain joins TRBV4-1 to TRBJ1-2, with no clear D. The CDR3 runs to 16 residues. The V end lost 0 bases, the J end lost 5 bases, and 16 bases lay between the germline ends. The germline V gene encodes CDR1 MGHRA and CDR2 YSYEKL. The CDR3 region is CASSQDLPAGRYGYTF. CDR3 DNA: TGCGCCAGCAGCCAAGATCTCCCCGCGGGTCGGTATGGCTACACCTTC.

The rearrangement uses TRBV5-1 and TRBJ2-3, with a possible D match to TRBD1 (7 bases). Trimming cost V 0 bases and J 0 bases, with 14 bases left between them. From germline, CDR1 is SGHRS and CDR2 YFSETQ. CDR3 length equals 17 residues. DNA for the CDR3: TGCGCCAGCAGCTTGGTCCAGGGGGGAACAAGCACAGATACGCAGTATTTT. Its protein is CASSLVQGGTSTDTQYF. The full variable domain, completed using reference TRBV5-1 and TRBJ2-3, is KAGVTQTPRYLIKTRGQQVTLSCSPISGHRSVSWYQQTPGQGLQFLFEYFSETQRNKGNFPGRFSGRQFSNSRSEMNVSTLELGDSALYLCASSLVQGGTSTDTQYFGPGTRLTVL.